The 5 T cell receptor beta chains listed next were all sequenced from one sample in a study of T cell changes during pregnancy in multiple sclerosis. Clones were sequenced by immunoSEQ multiplex PCR, and TCRdb holds only the in-frame ones, with some missing. The table shows around 78,000 clones, with 91% occurring only once. Sequenced here: peripheral blood, sampled in the third trimester of pregnancy. The receptor set was obtained from a female donor in good health, enrolled as a control in a pregnancy study.

The genes are TRBV7-6 and TRBJ1-1; D is undetermined. V was trimmed by 5 bases and J by 4 bases, leaving 17 bases between them. The CDR3 runs 15 residues. CDR1 and CDR2 from the germline V gene are SGHVS and FNYEAQ. CDR3 protein: CASSLSIREGTEAFF. For the CDR3, the DNA is TGTGCCAGCAGCCTTTCTATCCGGGAGGGCACTGAAGCTTTCTTT.

The chain joins TRBV10-3 to TRBJ2-1; a weak D match, TRBD2 (6 bases). V shed 8 bases and J shed 2 bases, with 10 bases lying between them. Germline V CDR1 and CDR2: ENHRY, SYGVKD. This CDR3 has 13 amino acids. The CDR3 DNA reads TGTGCCATCTCCGGGACTCCCTACAATGAGCAGTTCTTC. This sequence encodes CAISGTPYNEQFF.

The chain carries TRBV19 and TRBJ1-1; the match to TRBD1 covers 8 bases. The J segment lost 8 bases and the V segment lost 5 bases, leaving 4 bases of the junction unmatched. CDR3 length: 12 residues. Germline CDR1 and CDR2: LNHDA and SQIVND (reference sequence). CDR3 DNA: TGTGCCAGTAGTTTTCGGACAGGGGAAGCTTTCTTT. This translates into CASSFRTGEAFF.

CDR3 in DNA: TGCGCCAGCAGCCAAGGGGACTACAACAATGAGCAGTTCTTC. Encoded protein: CASSQGDYNNEQFF. The rearrangement uses TRBV4-1 and TRBJ2-1; 7 positions match TRBD2. The germline gives CDR1 MGHRA, CDR2 YSYEKL. This CDR3 is 14 amino acids long. The ends lost 1 base at V and 5 bases at J; junction bases unmatched: 2.

With regard to this clone: The sample contains more than one DNA sequence encoding this CDR3. This sequence joins TRBV18 and TRBJ1-2, with 11 bases matching TRBD1. Germline CDR1 and CDR2: KGHSH and LQKENI. The CDR3 consists of 15 residues. V was pared by 3 bases and J by 2 bases, with 2 bases of the junction left unmatched. The CDR3 DNA is TGTGCCAGCTCACCTGGACAGGGGGCGAACTATGGCTACACCTTC. It specifies CASSPGQGANYGYTF.